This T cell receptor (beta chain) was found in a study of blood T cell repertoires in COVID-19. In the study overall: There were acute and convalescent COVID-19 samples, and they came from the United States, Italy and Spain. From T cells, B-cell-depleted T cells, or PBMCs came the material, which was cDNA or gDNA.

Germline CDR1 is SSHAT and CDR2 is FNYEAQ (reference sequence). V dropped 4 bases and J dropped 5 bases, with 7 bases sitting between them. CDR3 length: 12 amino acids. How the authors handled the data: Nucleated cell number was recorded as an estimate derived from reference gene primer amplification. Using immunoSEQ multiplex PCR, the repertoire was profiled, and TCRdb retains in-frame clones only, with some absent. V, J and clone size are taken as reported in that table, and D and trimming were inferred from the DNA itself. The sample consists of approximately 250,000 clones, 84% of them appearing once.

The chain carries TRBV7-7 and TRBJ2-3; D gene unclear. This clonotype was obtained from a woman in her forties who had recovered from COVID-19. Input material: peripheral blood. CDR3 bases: TGTGCCAGCAGCTCCCCAGGAGATACGCAGTATTTT. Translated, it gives CASSSPGDTQYF.